Below, 6 T cell receptor beta chains from the same sample are listed, as sequenced in a study of CD8 T cells in Susac syndrome. About 0.45 to 1 ug RNA was reverse transcribed with random hexamers. Using its own MiXCR run on the immunoSEQ multiplex PCR reads, TCRdb lists one record per CDR3 protein. The sample shows around 170,000 distinct CDR3 sequences, around 95% of them seen only once. Source material: CD8+ T cells from PBMCs. The receptors were gathered from a human donor with Susac syndrome.

Note on this clonotype: At one end, the junction sequence differs from germline, possibly due to a read error. The chain links TRBV2 to TRBJ1-2, with D uncertain. The CDR3 contains 10 residues. Germline CDR1 SNHLY, CDR2 FYNNEI. CDR3 DNA sequence: TGTGCCAGCAGGGGGATACAAGTTCTCTTC. Residues: CASRGIQVLF. Full variable domain (rest looked up from reference TRBV2 and TRBJ1-2): EPEVTQTPSHQVTQMGQEVILRCVPISNHLYFYWYRQILGQKVEFLVSFYNNEISEKSEIFDDQFSVERPDGSNFTLKIRSTKLEDSAMYFCASRGIQVLFGSGTRLTVV.

The rearrangement uses TRBV5-1 and TRBJ1-2; D is perhaps TRBD1 (6 bases). This CDR3 spans 15 amino acids. The germline CDR1 and CDR2 sequences are SGHRS and YFSETQ. V shed 0 bases and J shed 4 bases, with 13 bases lying between them. The CDR3 coding sequence is TGCGCCAGCAGCTTGGAGGTACAGGGAACCTATGGCTACACCTTC. It encodes CASSLEVQGTYGYTF.

CDR3 in amino acids: CASSESTDTQYF. CDR3 sequence (DNA): TGCGCCAGCAGTGAGTCCACAGATACGCAGTATTTT. The V call is TRBV10-2, the J call TRBJ2-3; no clear D gene. The length of the CDR3 is 12 residues. CDR1 WSHSY and CDR2 SAAADI come from the germline V gene. V gave up 0 bases and J gave up 2 bases, with 0 bases separating them.

The chain employs TRBV9 and TRBJ2-1; 10 positions match TRBD2. V was pared by 4 bases and J by 4 bases, with 11 bases of the junction left unmatched. This CDR3 has 17 amino acids. Germline loops: CDR1 SGDLS, CDR2 YYNGEE. This CDR3 is CASSSEGGLAAYNEQFF. The CDR3 bases are TGTGCCAGCAGCTCCGAAGGAGGACTAGCGGCATACAATGAGCAGTTCTTC.

The rearrangement links TRBV28 to TRBJ2-7, with 14 bases aligning to TRBD2. V trimming: 2 bases; J trimming: 3 bases; junction bases outside the gene matches: 12. This CDR3 has 19 amino acids. Per germline, CDR1 MDHEN and CDR2 SYDVKM. The CDR3 sequence: CASSLGPRGLAGVGYEQYF. CDR3 in DNA: TGTGCCAGCAGTTTAGGGCCCCGGGGACTAGCGGGAGTGGGCTACGAGCAGTACTTC.

The J gene is TRBJ1-6, the V gene TRBV9; D might be TRBD1 (6 bases). The germline CDR1 and CDR2 sequences are SGDLS and YYNGEE. There are 17 residues in the CDR3. Trimming pared 0 bases from V and 10 bases from J, leaving 20 bases between. The CDR3 is CASSVGSGGYITSPLHF. CDR3 coding DNA: TGTGCCAGCAGCGTAGGCTCGGGGGGCTACATAACCTCACCCCTCCACTTT.